The 19 T cell receptor beta chains below come from one sample, sequenced in a study of T-cell reconstitution after alpha-beta-depleted transplantation in children. Using unique molecular identifiers, the investigators prepared the TCRbeta library. TCRdb called the PCR reads again in MiXCR, with one record for every CDR3 protein. The data hold roughly 200,000 distinct CDR3 sequences, with roughly a tenth observed a single time. Material: PBMCs, obtained before TCRalphabeta/CD19-depleted stem cell transplant. The receptors stem from a child younger than two with acute myeloid leukemia, due to receive a stem cell transplant.

This clonotype was observed a few times. This chain connects TRBV12-3 or TRBV12-4 to TRBJ2-7; tentatively, D is TRBD2 (6 bases). V was cut by 5 bases and J by 2 bases, with 16 bases left in between. The CDR3 is 15 residues long. The DNA for the CDR3 is TGTGCCAGCAGTATACCGGGACTCAGCACCTACGAGCAGTACTTC. Its translation is CASSIPGLSTYEQYF.

Note on this clonotype: This may come from a read error, since a much larger clone is one base off. V and J are TRBV20-1 and TRBJ2-1; 12 bases align to TRBD2. V was clipped by 8 bases and J by 9 bases; unmatched bases: 17. The CDR3 is made up of 16 amino acids. CDR1 is DFQATT, CDR2 SNEGSKA, per germline (reference sequence). The CDR3 loop is CSTAPSGRAFYGEQFF. CDR3 bases: TGCAGTACTGCCCCTAGCGGGAGGGCCTTCTACGGTGAGCAGTTCTTC.

This clonotype showed up many times. The gene calls are TRBV4-3 and TRBJ2-7, with D possibly matching TRBD2 (5 bases). The germline V and J ends were trimmed by 2 bases and 2 bases, with 13 bases remaining between them. Germline V gene sequence: CDR1 LGHNA, CDR2 YSLEER. This CDR3 comprises 15 residues. The chain's CDR3 is CASSQTEGLTYEQYF. DNA for the CDR3: TGCGCCAGCAGCCAAACCGAGGGCCTTACCTACGAGCAGTACTTC.

Points on this clonotype: A single base separates this from a much larger clone, so it may be a read error. This rearrangement joins TRBV7-6 to TRBJ2-7; tentative D call: TRBD2 (5 bases). The CDR3 totals 15 residues. The germline gives CDR1 SGHVS, CDR2 FNYEAQ. The CDR3: CVSSSRADSRGEQYF. CDR3 in DNA: TGTGTCAGCAGCTCGAGGGCGGACTCTCGGGGCGAGCAGTACTTC.

The table lists this clonotype with many counts. V usage is TRBV7-9 and J usage is TRBJ2-3; 9 bases align to TRBD1. CDR1 and CDR2 (germline): SEHNR, FQNEAQ (reference sequence). The V segment lost 2 bases and the J segment 4 bases; nucleotides outside the gene matches: 4. This CDR3 is built from 15 residues. Written as DNA, the CDR3 is TGTGCCAGCAGCTTACAGGGACAGGGCGCAGATACGCAGTATTTT. Encoded protein: CASSLQGQGADTQYF.

The gene calls are TRBV29-1 and TRBJ2-7; D unclear. V gave up 4 bases and J gave up 6 bases, with 16 bases separating them. The CDR3 is made up of 13 amino acids. Germline lookup yields CDR1 SQVTM and CDR2 ANQGSEA. The CDR3 DNA reads as TGCAGCGTTGGGAGCTGGGCCGACGGCGAGCAGTACTTC. Protein: CSVGSWADGEQYF.

Ten or more counts support this clonotype. This chain links TRBV24-1 with TRBJ2-1, with 8 bases fitting TRBD1. In germline, CDR1 is KGHDR, CDR2 SFDVKD. Trimming at V came to 4 bases and at J to 3 bases, leaving 4 bases not matched to a gene. The CDR3 consists of 15 residues. CDR3 sequence: CATSESGTGYNEQFF. For the CDR3, the DNA is TGTGCCACCAGTGAGTCCGGGACAGGCTACAATGAGCAGTTCTTC.

This clonotype was counted many times. The V gene is TRBV9, the J gene TRBJ2-2; 12 bases line up with TRBD2. This CDR3 is 19 amino acids long. J gave up 4 bases and V 0 bases, and 10 bases lay outside the gene matches. In germline, CDR1 is SGDLS, CDR2 YYNGEE. The CDR3 protein is CASSVGSRVTSGGTGELFF. The CDR3 coding sequence is TGTGCCAGCAGCGTAGGGAGCCGCGTGACTAGCGGGGGCACCGGGGAGCTGTTTTTT.

This clonotype occurred many times. The chain is built from TRBV14 and TRBJ2-5, with D uncertain. The germline V and J ends were trimmed by 1 base and 7 bases, with 13 bases remaining between them. The CDR3 totals 14 residues. CDR1 and CDR2 (germline): SGHDN, FVKESK. CDR3 in amino acids: CASSQVPFLWTQYF. CDR3 in DNA: TGTGCCAGCAGCCAAGTCCCATTTCTGTGGACCCAGTACTTC.

This clonotype was seen a few times. The chain uses TRBV28 and TRBJ1-1; TRBD1 is a possible D gene (6 bases). CDR3 length: 12 residues. The germline V gene has CDR1 MDHEN and CDR2 SYDVKM. Trimming took off 8 bases at V and 1 base at J, with 8 bases between the two ends. The CDR3 here is CASQGSNTEAFF. The CDR3, as DNA: TGTGCCAGCCAGGGGTCGAACACTGAAGCTTTCTTT.

This clonotype was observed at least ten times. This chain connects TRBV3-1 to TRBJ1-2, with 10 nucleotides matching TRBD1. The V segment lost 4 bases and the J segment 5 bases; nucleotides outside the gene matches: 1. CDR1 and CDR2 from the germline V gene are LGHDT and YNNKEL (reference sequence). The CDR3 extends over 13 amino acids. The CDR3 region is CASSRDRGYGYTF. In DNA form, the CDR3 reads TGTGCCAGCAGCCGGGACAGGGGTTATGGCTACACCTTC. The full variable domain, completed using reference TRBV3-1 and TRBJ1-2, is DTAVSQTPKYLVTQMGNDKSIKCEQNLGHDTMYWYKQDSKKFLKIMFSYNNKELIINETVPNRFSPKSPDKAHLNLHINSLELGDSAVYFCASSRDRGYGYTFGSGTRLTVV.

This clonotype was seen repeatedly, ten times or more. The chain carries TRBV6-5 and TRBJ2-7, with TRBD2 matching over 7 bases. The CDR3 runs to 15 residues. Germline V gene data show CDR1 as MNHEY and CDR2 as SVGAGI. Trimming at V came to 0 bases and at J to 2 bases, leaving 4 bases not matched to a gene. The CDR3 region has the DNA TGTGCCAGCAGTTACTCAGCGGGGAAGACCTACGAGCAGTACTTC. Translated: CASSYSAGKTYEQYF.

This clonotype was counted at least ten times. The gene calls are TRBV6-1 and TRBJ2-1; D perhaps matches TRBD2 (7 bases). V lost 6 bases and J 7 bases, leaving 19 bases between the germline ends. This CDR3 has 15 amino acids. Germline-derived CDR1 and CDR2 are MNHNS and SASEGT. The CDR3 DNA sequence: TGTGCCAGCAGACTACAGGGCCCCGGGGGGAATGAGCAGTTCTTC. Translated: CASRLQGPGGNEQFF.

With respect to this clonotype: At one end the junction does not follow the germline gene, possibly because of a read error. The rearrangement uses TRBV28 and TRBJ1-5; weak D call: TRBD1 (6 bases). The CDR3 is made up of 13 amino acids. Per germline, CDR1 MDHEN and CDR2 SYDVKM. CDR3 loop: CASSSTGYHPQHF. CDR3 DNA sequence: TGTGCCAGCAGTTCGACAGGATATCATCCCCAGCATTTT.

There are many counts of this clonotype. The rearrangement joins TRBV5-1 to TRBJ2-3, with 7 bases identical to TRBD2. Germline V lookup: CDR1 SGHRS, CDR2 YFSETQ. J gave up 5 bases and V 7 bases, and 4 bases lay outside the gene matches. This CDR3 spans 12 amino acids. The CDR3 sequence: CASGGSEDTQYF. The CDR3 DNA sequence: TGCGCCAGCGGCGGGAGTGAAGATACGCAGTATTTT.

A few counts support this clonotype. The chain has TRBV19 and TRBJ2-5, with 7 bases matching TRBD2. The CDR3 contains 15 residues. The V segment lost 3 bases and the J segment 2 bases; nucleotides outside the gene matches: 6. Germline CDR1 and CDR2: LNHDA and SQIVND (reference sequence). CDR3 sequence: CASSISTSDQETQYF. CDR3 nucleotide sequence: TGTGCCAGTAGTATCTCTACTAGCGATCAAGAGACCCAGTACTTC.

With respect to this clonotype: This could be a read error, since a much larger clone is one nucleotide away. The rearrangement joins TRBV29-1 to TRBJ1-2; 9 positions match TRBD1. Per the germline V gene, CDR1 is SQVTM and CDR2 is ANQGSEA. The CDR3 runs 14 residues. As DNA, the CDR3 is TGCGGCGTTGACCGACAGGGGGGGACTTATGGCTACACCTTC. Protein product: CGVDRQGGTYGYTF.

The table lists this clonotype with a few counts. The chain employs TRBV12-3 or TRBV12-4 and TRBJ2-5; 7 bases are shared with TRBD1. This CDR3 contains 14 residues. Trimming took 6 bases from V and 6 from J; bases not matched to a gene: 10. For the CDR3, the DNA is TGTGCCAGCAGAGGAGGACAGGCTTTAAAGACCCAGTACTTC. It translates to CASRGGQALKTQYF.

This clonotype was observed at least ten times. This chain joins TRBV2 and TRBJ2-1; TRBD2 aligns across 7 bases. J lost 4 bases, V lost 8 bases, and 14 bases had no gene match. The CDR3 contains 16 residues. Germline assignment: CDR1 SNHLY and CDR2 FYNNEI. Here the CDR3 reads CASGGDYRREYNEQFF. The CDR3 bases are TGTGCCAGCGGGGGGGACTATCGTCGGGAGTACAATGAGCAGTTCTTC.